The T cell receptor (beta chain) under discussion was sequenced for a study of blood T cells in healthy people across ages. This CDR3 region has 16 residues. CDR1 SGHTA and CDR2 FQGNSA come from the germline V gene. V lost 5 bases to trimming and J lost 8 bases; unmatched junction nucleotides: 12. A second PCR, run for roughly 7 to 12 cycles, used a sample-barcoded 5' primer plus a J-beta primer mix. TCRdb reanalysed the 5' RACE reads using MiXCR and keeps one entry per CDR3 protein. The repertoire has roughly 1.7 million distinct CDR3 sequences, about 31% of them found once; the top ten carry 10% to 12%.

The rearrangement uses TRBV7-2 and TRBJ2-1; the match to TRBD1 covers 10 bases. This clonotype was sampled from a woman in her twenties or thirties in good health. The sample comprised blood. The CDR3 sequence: CASSLTGTGVHDEQFF. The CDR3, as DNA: TGTGCCAGCAGCCTCACCGGGACAGGGGTTCACGATGAGCAGTTCTTC.